This T cell receptor beta chain was recorded in a study of T cell changes during pregnancy in multiple sclerosis. The CDR3 loop spans 16 amino acids. CDR1 is MNHEY and CDR2 is SVGAGI in the germline V gene. Generated by immunoSEQ multiplex PCR, the TCRdb table keeps only in-frame clones and is missing some. There are about 24,000 clones in the sample; roughly 90% occur only once, and roughly a tenth lies in the top ten. This chain joins TRBV6-5 and TRBJ2-5; tentatively, D is TRBD1 (5 bases). The DNA end is a closer match to TRBJ2-7, so the J assignment may be wrong. The sample was CD8+ T cells from peripheral blood mononuclear cells, taken in the third trimester of pregnancy. This receptor was obtained from a female donor in good health, enrolled as a control in a pregnancy study. CDR3 coding DNA: TGTGCCAGCAGTTACTCAACCCTGGACCGACAGTACGAGCAGTACTTC. Encoded protein: CASSYSTLDRQYEQYF.